Listed here are 5 T cell receptor beta chains from one sample, sequenced in a study of shared clonotypes between healthy human individuals. CD45RO-negative CD8 cells positively selected for CCR7 made up the naive population, which excluded terminally differentiated effector memory CD45RA+ cells. Repertoires were generated with immunoSEQ multiplex PCR, while TCRdb's copy carries only in-frame clones and drops some. The sample holds about 2,200,000 clones, 85% to 95% seen once. Sequencing was performed on naive CD8+ T cells from PBMCs. The receptors come from a man in his late teens or twenties in good health. Some clones in this sample may be carry-over from other donors' samples.

The chain employs TRBV6-5 and TRBJ2-3; TRBD2 matches 10 bases. Germline CDR1 and CDR2: MNHEY and SVGAGI. V lost 0 bases and J lost 1; bases outside the gene matches: 1. CDR3 length: 16 amino acids. CDR3 loop: CASSYSTSGGTDTQYF. CDR3 bases: TGTGCCAGCAGTTACTCAACTAGCGGGGGCACAGATACGCAGTATTTT.

This chain joins TRBV15 and TRBJ1-2; D is ambiguous. V dropped 0 bases and J dropped 4 bases, with 12 bases sitting between them. In germline, CDR1 is LNHNV, CDR2 YYDKDF (reference sequence). The CDR3 totals 15 residues. The CDR3 sequence: CATSRDLGLGYGYTF. The CDR3 DNA reads TGTGCCACCAGCAGAGATCTTGGCTTAGGCTATGGCTACACCTTC.

The V gene is TRBV29-1, the J gene TRBJ2-7; possible D gene TRBD2, 5 bases. Germline lookup yields CDR1 SQVTM and CDR2 ANQGSEA. The CDR3 is 14 amino acids. V lost 4 bases and J lost 5, with 18 bases in between. CDR3 in amino acids: CSVVGWSGSDEQYF. The CDR3 nucleotides read TGCAGCGTTGTTGGTTGGAGTGGGAGCGACGAGCAGTACTTC.

The CDR3 DNA is TGTGCCAGCAGCCCACGGGGGGTCGGAGCGAACACTGAAGCTTTCTTT. Protein: CASSPRGVGANTEAFF. The genes are TRBV7-8 and TRBJ1-1, with D perhaps matching TRBD1 (5 bases). The germline CDR1 and CDR2 sequences are SGHVS and FQNEAQ. This CDR3 contains 16 residues. V was clipped by 5 bases and J by 1 base, with 17 bases between them. The whole variable domain, filled in from reference TRBV7-8 and TRBJ1-1, reads GAGVSQSPRYKVAKRGQDVALRCDPISGHVSLFWYQQALGQGPEFLTYFQNEAQLDKSGLPSDRFFAERPEGSVSTLKIQRTQQEDSAVYLCASSPRGVGANTEAFFGQGTRLTVV.

The CDR3 reads CARSFLDREANYGYTF. CDR3 DNA: TGTGCCAGAAGCTTCCTGGACAGGGAAGCTAACTATGGCTACACCTTC. The chain uses TRBV5-3 and TRBJ1-2, with TRBD1 matching over 8 bases. TRBV5-3 is annotated as an ORF whose role is uncertain. This CDR3 is built from 16 residues. V shed 2 bases and J 0 bases; nucleotides not matched to a gene: 6.